A single sample gave rise to the 3 T cell receptor beta chains below, sequenced in a study of T cell changes during pregnancy in multiple sclerosis. Produced via immunoSEQ multiplex PCR; TCRdb's table is partial and in-frame only. The sample lists fewer than 60,000 clones, 85% to 95% occurring once. The material was peripheral blood, obtained after pregnancy. Receptors originate from a female donor in good health, enrolled as a control in a pregnancy study.

The V call is TRBV30, the J call TRBJ2-1; D might be TRBD2 (6 bases). Germline V gene lookup returns CDR1 GTSNPN and CDR2 SVGIG (reference sequence). There are 12 residues in the CDR3. V lost 7 bases, J lost 4 bases, and 11 bases lay in between. CDR3 in amino acids: CAFRDFYNEQFF. The CDR3 DNA is TGTGCCTTTAGGGACTTTTACAATGAGCAGTTCTTC.

The chain joins TRBV2 to TRBJ1-2; TRBD1 is a possible D gene (6 bases). V shed 3 bases and J shed 7 bases, with 12 bases lying between them. Germline CDR1 SNHLY, CDR2 FYNNEI. The CDR3 contains 13 residues. The CDR3 nucleotides read TGTGCCAGCAGTGACCGGGGGGCGCCTGGCTACACCTTC. Translation gives CASSDRGAPGYTF.

CDR3 sequence reads: CASSPLSVIFEQFF. The CDR3 coding sequence is TGTGCCAGCAGCCCCCTCTCGGTTATATTTGAGCAGTTCTTC. This rearrangement joins TRBV6-6 to TRBJ2-1; D ambiguous. Trimming removed 6 bases from V and 9 bases from J, with 18 bases in between. The CDR3 consists of 14 residues. Germline V gives CDR1 MNHNY, CDR2 SVGAGI (reference sequence).